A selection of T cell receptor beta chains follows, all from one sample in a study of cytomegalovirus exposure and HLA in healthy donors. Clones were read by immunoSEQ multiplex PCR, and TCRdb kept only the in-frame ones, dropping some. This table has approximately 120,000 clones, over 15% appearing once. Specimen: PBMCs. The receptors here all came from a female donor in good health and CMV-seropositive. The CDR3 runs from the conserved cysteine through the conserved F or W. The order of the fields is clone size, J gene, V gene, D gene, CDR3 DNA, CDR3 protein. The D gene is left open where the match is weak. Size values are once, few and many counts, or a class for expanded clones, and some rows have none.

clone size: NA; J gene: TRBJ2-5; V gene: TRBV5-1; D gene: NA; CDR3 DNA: TGCGCCAGCAGCTTAACAGGACACTGGGGTATAGAGACCCAGTACTTC; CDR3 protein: CASSLTGHWGIETQYF
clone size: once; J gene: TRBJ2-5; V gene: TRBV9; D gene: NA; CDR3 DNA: TGTGCCAGCAGCGTAGGTGCGCTAGCCCCCCAAGAGACCCAGTACTTC; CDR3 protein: CASSVGALAPQETQYF
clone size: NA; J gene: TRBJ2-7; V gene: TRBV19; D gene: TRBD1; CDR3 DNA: TGTGCCAGTAGTACTCGGGACAGGGGGAGGTACGAGCAGTACTTC; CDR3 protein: CASSTRDRGRYEQYF
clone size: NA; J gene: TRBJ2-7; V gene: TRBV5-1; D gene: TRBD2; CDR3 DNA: TGCGCCAGCAGCTCCCGAGTAGCGGGAGTCTACGAGCAGTACTTC; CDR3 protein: CASSSRVAGVYEQYF
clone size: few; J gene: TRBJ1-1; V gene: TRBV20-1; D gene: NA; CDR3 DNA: TGCAGTGCTAGACTCACGGCTGAAGCTTTCTTT; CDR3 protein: CSARLTAEAFF
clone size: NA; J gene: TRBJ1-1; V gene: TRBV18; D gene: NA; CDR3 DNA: TGTGCCAGCTCACCACGGACGGGAAAGAGCACTGAAGCTTTCTTT; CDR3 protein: CASSPRTGKSTEAFF
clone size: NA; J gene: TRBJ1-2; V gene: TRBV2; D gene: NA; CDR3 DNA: TGTGCCAGCAGAGACCGGTTGACGGGTGGCTACACCTTC; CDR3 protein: CASRDRLTGGYTF
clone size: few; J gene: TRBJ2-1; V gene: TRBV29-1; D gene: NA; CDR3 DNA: TGCAGCGGGTGGGGGGATAGTGAGCAGTTCTTC; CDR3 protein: CSGWGDSEQFF
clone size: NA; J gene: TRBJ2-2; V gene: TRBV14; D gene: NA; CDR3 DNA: TGTGCCAGCAGCCGATCAGTTATAGCGGGGGAGCTGTTTTTT; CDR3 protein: CASSRSVIAGELFF
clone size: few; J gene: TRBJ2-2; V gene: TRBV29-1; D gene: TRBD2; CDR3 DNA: TGCAGCGCTGGGACTAGCGGGGGAACCGGGGAGCTGTTTTTT; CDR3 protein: CSAGTSGGTGELFF
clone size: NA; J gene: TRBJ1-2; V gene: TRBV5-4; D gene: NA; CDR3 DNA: TGTGCCAGCAGAAAGATAGGGACTCCGGACTTCTATGGCTACACCTTC; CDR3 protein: CASRKIGTPDFYGYTF
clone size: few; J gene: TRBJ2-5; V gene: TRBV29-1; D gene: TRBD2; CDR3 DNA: TGCAGCGTTGCGGTAGCGGGGTCGGGAGAGACCCAGTACTTC; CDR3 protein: CSVAVAGSGETQYF
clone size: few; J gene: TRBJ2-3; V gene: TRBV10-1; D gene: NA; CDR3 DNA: TGCGCCAGCAGTGATCCGACAGTTGCCTCTAGGGGCACAGATACGCAGTATTTT; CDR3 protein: CASSDPTVASRGTDTQYF
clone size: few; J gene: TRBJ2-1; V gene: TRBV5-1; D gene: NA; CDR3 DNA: TGCGCCAGCAGCGTACAGGGTTCCGACAATGAGCAGTTCTTC; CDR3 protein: CASSVQGSDNEQFF
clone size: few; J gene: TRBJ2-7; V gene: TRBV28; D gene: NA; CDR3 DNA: TGTGCCAGCAGAATGAGTGTCTCCTACGAGCAGTACTTC; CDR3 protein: CASRMSVSYEQYF
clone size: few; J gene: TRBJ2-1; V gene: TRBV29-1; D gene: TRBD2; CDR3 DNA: TGCAGCGTCGCACCGGGACTAGCCTCCTACAATGAGCAGTTCTTC; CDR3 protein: CSVAPGLASYNEQFF
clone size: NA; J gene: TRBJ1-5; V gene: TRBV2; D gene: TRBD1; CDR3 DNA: TGTGCCAGCAGCCGTACCCCGGGACAGGGGAGCAATCAGCCCCAGCATTTT; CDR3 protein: CASSRTPGQGSNQPQHF
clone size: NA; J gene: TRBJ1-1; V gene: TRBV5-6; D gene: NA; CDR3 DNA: TGTGCCAGCAGCTTGAGGGCAGGGATGGACACTGAAGCTTTCTTT; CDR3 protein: CASSLRAGMDTEAFF
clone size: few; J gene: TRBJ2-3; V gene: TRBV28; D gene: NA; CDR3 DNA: TGTGCCAGCAGTTTAGGTCTTGGAGGCACAGATACGCAGTATTTT; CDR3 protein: CASSLGLGGTDTQYF
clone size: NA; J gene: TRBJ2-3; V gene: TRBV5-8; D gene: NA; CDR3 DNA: TGTGCCAGCAGCCCCCGTGGGTCCGGGACGCAGTATTTT; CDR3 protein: CASSPRGSGTQYF
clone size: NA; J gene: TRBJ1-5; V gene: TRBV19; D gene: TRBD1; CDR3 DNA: TGTGCCAGCACTAGGGGGCCCGTTAGCAATCAGCCCCAGCATTTT; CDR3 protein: CASTRGPVSNQPQHF
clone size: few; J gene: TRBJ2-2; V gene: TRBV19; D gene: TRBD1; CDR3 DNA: TGTGCCACGCGGACAGGGGCTCACACCGGGGAGCTGTTTTTT; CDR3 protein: CATRTGAHTGELFF
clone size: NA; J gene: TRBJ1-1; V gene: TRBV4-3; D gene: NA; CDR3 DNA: TGCGCCAGCAGCCAAGATATTGGCGGCGGTGAAGCTTTCTTT; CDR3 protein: CASSQDIGGGEAFF
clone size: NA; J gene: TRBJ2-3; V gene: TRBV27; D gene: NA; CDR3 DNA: TGTGCCAGCAGTTTACTAGCCATTAGCACAGATACGCAGTATTTT; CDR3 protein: CASSLLAISTDTQYF
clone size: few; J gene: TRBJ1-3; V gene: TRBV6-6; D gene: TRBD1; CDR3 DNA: TGTGCCAGCAGTTCTACAGGGGGGAGCTCTGGAAACACCATATATTTT; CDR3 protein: CASSSTGGSSGNTIYF
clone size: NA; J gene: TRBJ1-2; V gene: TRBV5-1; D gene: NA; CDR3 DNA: TGCGCCAGCAGCTTGGACTCGACAGCACCGAGGAACTATGGCTACACCTTC; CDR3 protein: CASSLDSTAPRNYGYTF
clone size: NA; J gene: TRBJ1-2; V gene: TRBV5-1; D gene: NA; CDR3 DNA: TGCGCCAGCAGTGTCCAGTCTAACTATGGCTACACCTTC; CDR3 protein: CASSVQSNYGYTF
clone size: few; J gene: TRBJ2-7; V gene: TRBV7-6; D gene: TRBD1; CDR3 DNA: TGTGCCAGCAGCTCATCACAGGGGACCGACGAGCAGTACTTC; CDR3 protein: CASSSSQGTDEQYF
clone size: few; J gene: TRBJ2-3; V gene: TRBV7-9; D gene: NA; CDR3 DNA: TGTGCCAGCAGCTTAGATTTAGGAGGACTAGATACGCAGTATTTT; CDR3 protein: CASSLDLGGLDTQYF
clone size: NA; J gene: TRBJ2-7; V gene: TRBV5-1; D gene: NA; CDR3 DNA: TGCGCCAGCAGCTTTACTCTCCTCGGTAACGAGCAGTACTTC; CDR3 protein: CASSFTLLGNEQYF
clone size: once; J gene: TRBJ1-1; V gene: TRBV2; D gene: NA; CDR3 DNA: TGTGCCAGCAGTCTGACAGGGAACACTGAAGCTTTCTTT; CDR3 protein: CASSLTGNTEAFF
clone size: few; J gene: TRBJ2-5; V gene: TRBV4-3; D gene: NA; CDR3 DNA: TGCGCCAGCAGCCTACTAGGGCGGGAGACCCAGTACTTC; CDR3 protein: CASSLLGRETQYF
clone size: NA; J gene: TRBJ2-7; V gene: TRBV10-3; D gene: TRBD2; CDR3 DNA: TGTGCCATCAGCTTTTCCCAGACTAGCGGGGACCCCTACGAGCAGTACTTC; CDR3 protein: CAISFSQTSGDPYEQYF
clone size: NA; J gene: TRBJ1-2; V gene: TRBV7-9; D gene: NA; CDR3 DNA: TGTGCCAGCAGCTCCGAGAACTATGGCTACACCTTC; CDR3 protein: CASSSENYGYTF
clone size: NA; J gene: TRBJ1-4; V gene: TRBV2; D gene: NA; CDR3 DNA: TGTGCCAGCAGTGACAGGGGATATACTAATGAAAAACTGTTTTTT; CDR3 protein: CASSDRGYTNEKLFF
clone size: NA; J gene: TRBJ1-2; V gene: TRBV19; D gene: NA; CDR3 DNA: TGTGCCAGCACCCGACAATCGGCAGGTGACTATGGCTACACCTTC; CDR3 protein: CASTRQSAGDYGYTF
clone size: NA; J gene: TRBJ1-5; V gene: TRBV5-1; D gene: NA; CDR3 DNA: TGCGCCAGCAGCCCCGGGACAAGTAGCAATCAGCCCCAGCATTTT; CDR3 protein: CASSPGTSSNQPQHF
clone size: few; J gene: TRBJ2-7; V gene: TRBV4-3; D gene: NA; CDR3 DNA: TGCGCCAGCAGCCAAGATCTCCTGAGACTATCCTACGAGCAGTACTTC; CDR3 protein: CASSQDLLRLSYEQYF
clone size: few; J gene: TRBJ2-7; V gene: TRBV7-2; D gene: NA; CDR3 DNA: TGTGCCAGCTCCTTTCACAGTAGGGGGTACGAGCAGTACTTC; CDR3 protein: CASSFHSRGYEQYF
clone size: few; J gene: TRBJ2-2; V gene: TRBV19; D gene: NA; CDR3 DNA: TGTGCCAGTAGTATAGAACGCCTAGCCGGTGGGGAGCTGTTTTTT; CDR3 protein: CASSIERLAGGELFF
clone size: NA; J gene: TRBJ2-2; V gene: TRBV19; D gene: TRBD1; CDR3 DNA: TGTGCCAGTAGTTCGGACAGGGGCACCGGGGAGCTGTTTTTT; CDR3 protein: CASSSDRGTGELFF
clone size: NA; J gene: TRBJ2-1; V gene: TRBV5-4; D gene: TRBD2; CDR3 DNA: TGTGCCAGCAGCTACCCTGGCCTAGCGGGAGGGGGACGGGAGCAGTTCTTC; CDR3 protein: CASSYPGLAGGGREQFF